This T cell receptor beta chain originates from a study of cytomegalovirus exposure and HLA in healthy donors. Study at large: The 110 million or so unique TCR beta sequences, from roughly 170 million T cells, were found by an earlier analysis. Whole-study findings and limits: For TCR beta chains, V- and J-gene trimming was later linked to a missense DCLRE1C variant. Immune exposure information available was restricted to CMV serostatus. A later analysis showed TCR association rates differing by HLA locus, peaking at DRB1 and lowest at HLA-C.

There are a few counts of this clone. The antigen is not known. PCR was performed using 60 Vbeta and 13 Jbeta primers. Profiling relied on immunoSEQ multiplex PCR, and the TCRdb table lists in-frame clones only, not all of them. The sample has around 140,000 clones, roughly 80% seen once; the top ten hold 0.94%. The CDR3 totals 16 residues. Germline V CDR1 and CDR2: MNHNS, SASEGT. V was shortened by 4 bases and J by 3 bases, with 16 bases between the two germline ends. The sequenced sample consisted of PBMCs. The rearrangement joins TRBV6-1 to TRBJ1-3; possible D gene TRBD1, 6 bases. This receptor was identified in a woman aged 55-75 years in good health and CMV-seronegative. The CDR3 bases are TGTGCCAGCAGTGTACAACAGGGTGACTATGGAAACACCATATATTTT. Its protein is CASSVQQGDYGNTIYF.